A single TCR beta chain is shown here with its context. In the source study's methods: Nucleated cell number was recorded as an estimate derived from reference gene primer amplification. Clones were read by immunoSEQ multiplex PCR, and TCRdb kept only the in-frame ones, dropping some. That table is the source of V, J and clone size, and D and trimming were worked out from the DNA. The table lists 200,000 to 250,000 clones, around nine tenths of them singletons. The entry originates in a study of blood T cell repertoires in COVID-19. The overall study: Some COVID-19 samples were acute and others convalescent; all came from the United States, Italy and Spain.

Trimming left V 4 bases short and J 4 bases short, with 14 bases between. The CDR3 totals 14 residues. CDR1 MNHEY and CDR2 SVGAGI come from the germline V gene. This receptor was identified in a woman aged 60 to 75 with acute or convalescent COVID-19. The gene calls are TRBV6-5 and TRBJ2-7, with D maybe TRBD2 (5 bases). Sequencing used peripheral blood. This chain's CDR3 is CASSLTGFSYEQYF. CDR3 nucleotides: TGTGCCAGCAGTTTGACGGGGTTCTCTTACGAGCAGTACTTC.